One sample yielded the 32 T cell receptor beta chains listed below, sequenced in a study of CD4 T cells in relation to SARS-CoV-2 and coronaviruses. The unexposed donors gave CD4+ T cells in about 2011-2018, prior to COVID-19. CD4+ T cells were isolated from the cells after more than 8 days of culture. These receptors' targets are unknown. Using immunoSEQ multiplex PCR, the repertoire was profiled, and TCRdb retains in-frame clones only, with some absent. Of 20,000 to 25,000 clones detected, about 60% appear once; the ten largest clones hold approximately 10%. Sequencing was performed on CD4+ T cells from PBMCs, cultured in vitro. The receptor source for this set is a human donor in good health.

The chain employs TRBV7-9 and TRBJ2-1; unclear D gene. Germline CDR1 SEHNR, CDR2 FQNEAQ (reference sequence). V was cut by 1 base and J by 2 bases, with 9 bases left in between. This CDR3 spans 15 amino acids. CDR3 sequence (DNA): TGTGCCAGCAGCTTAGTTGGACGTACCTACAATGAGCAGTTCTTC. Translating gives CASSLVGRTYNEQFF.

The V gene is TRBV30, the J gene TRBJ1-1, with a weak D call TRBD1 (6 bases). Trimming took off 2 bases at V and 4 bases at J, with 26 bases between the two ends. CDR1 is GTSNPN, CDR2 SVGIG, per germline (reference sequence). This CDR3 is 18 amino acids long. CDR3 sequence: CAWSKEIGTRRGGTEAFF. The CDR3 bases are TGTGCCTGGAGTAAAGAAATCGGGACAAGGAGAGGTGGCACTGAAGCTTTCTTT.

Written as DNA, the CDR3 is TGTGCCAGCAGCGTAGCTGGGGGAGGGCGCGAGCAGTACTTC. It translates to CASSVAGGGREQYF. The rearrangement links TRBV9 to TRBJ2-7; 7 bases agree with TRBD2. J was trimmed by 6 bases and V by 0 bases; bases with no gene match: 6. This CDR3 has 14 amino acids. From germline, CDR1 is SGDLS and CDR2 YYNGEE.

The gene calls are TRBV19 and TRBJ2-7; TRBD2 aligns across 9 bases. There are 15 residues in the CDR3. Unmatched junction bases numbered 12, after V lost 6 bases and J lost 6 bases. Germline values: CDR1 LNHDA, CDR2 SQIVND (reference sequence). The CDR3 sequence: CASRPVLSGGTEQYF. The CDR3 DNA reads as TGTGCCAGTAGACCGGTTCTTAGCGGGGGCACCGAGCAGTACTTC.

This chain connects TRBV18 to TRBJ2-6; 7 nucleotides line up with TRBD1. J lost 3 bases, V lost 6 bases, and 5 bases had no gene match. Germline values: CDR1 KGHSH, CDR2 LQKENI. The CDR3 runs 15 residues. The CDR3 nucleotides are TGTGCCAGCTCGGTGACAGGGCTTGGGGCCAACGTCCTGACTTTC. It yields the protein CASSVTGLGANVLTF.

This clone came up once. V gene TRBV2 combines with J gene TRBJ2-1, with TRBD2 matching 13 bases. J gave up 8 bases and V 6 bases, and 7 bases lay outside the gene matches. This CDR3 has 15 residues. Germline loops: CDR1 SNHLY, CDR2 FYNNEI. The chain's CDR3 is CASRATSGGADEQFF. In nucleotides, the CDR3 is TGTGCCAGCAGGGCCACTAGCGGGGGGGCCGATGAGCAGTTCTTC.

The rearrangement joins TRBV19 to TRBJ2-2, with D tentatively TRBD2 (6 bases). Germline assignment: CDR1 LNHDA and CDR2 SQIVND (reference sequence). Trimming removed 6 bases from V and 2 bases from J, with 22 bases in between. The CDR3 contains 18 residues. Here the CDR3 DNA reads TGTGCCAGTAGGGGATTCGGGGGAGTCGGGGGAAACACCGGGGAGCTGTTTTTT. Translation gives CASRGFGGVGGNTGELFF. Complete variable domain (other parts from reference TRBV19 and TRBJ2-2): DGGITQSPKYLFRKEGQNVTLSCEQNLNHDAMYWYRQDPGQGLRLIYYSQIVNDFQKGDIAEGYSVSREKKESFPLTVTSAQKNPTAFYLCASRGFGGVGGNTGELFFGEGSRLTVL.

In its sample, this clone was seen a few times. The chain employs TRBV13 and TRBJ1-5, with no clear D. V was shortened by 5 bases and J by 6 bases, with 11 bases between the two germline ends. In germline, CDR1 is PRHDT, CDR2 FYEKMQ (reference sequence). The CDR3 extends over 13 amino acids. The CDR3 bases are TGTGCCAGCAGCCAATCAGTGGGTCAGCCCCAGCATTTT. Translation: CASSQSVGQPQHF.

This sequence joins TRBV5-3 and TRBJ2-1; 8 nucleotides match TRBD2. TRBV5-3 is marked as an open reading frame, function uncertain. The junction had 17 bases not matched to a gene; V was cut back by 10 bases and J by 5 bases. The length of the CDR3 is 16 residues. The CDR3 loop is CAGSGRGADLDNEQFF. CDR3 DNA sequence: TGTGCCGGATCGGGGCGGGGGGCAGACTTAGACAATGAGCAGTTCTTC.

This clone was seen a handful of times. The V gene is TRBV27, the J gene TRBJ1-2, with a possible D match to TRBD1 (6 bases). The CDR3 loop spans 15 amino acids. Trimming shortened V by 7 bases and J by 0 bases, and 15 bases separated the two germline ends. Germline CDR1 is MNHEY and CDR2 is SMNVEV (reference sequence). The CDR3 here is CASTSEGGANYGYTF. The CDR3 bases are TGTGCCAGCACCTCTGAGGGGGGCGCTAACTATGGCTACACCTTC.

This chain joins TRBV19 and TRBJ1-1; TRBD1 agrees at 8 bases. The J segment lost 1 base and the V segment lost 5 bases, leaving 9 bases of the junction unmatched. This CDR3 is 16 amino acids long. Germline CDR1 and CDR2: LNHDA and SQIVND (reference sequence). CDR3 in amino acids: CASSPPDRGWNTEAFF. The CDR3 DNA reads TGTGCCAGTAGTCCCCCAGACAGGGGATGGAACACTGAAGCTTTCTTT.

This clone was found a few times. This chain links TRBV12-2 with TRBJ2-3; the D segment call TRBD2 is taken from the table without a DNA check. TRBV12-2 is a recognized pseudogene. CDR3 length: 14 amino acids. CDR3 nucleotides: TGTGCAAGTTGTCTAGCGGGAGTCGCAGATACGCAGTATTTT. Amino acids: CASCLAGVADTQYF.

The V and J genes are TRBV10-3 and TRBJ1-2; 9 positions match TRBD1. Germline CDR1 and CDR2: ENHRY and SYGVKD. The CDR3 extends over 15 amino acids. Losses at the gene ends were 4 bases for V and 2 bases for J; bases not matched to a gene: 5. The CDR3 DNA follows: TGTGCCATCAGTGGAGGGGACAGGGTAAACTATGGCTACACCTTC. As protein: CAISGGDRVNYGYTF.

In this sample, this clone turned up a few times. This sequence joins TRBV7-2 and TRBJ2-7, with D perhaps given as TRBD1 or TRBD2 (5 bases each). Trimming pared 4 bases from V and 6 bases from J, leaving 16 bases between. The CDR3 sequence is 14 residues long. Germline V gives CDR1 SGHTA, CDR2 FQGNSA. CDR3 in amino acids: CASSWGHARGEQYF. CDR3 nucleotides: TGTGCCAGCAGCTGGGGCCACGCCCGGGGCGAGCAGTACTTC.

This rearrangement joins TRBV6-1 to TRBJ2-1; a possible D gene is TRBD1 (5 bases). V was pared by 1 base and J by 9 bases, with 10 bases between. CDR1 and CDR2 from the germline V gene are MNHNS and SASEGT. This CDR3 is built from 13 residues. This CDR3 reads CASSEEGFGEQFF. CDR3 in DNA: TGTGCCAGCAGTGAAGAGGGGTTCGGTGAGCAGTTCTTC.

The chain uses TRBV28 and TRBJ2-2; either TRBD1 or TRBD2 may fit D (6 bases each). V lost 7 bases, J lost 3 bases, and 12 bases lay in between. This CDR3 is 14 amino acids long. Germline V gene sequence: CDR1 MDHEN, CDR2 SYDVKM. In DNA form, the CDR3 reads TGTGCCAGCACCGGGGGCACCTACACCGGGGAGCTGTTTTTT. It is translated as CASTGGTYTGELFF.

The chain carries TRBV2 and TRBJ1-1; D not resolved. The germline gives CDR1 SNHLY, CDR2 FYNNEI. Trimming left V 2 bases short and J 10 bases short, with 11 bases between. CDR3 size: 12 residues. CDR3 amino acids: CASSEFATGAFF. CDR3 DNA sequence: TGTGCCAGCAGTGAATTTGCGACCGGAGCTTTCTTT.

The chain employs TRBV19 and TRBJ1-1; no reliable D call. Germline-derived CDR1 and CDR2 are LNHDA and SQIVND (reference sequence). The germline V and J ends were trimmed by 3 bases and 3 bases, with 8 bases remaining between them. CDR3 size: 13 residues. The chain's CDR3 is CASSIQEDTEAFF. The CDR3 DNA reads TGTGCCAGTAGTATCCAGGAGGACACTGAAGCTTTCTTT.

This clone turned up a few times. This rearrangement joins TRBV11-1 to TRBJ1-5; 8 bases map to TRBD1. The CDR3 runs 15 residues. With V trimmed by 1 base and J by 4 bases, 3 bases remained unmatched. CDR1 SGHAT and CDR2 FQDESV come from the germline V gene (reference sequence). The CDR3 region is CASSLGTGLNQPQHF. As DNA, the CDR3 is TGTGCCAGCAGCTTAGGGACAGGGCTTAATCAGCCCCAGCATTTT.

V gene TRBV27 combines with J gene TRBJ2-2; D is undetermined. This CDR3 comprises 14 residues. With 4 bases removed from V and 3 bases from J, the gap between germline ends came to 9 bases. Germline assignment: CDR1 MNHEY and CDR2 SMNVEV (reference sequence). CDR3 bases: TGTGCCAGCAGTTCCGACATCTACACCGGGGAGCTGTTTTTT. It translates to CASSSDIYTGELFF.

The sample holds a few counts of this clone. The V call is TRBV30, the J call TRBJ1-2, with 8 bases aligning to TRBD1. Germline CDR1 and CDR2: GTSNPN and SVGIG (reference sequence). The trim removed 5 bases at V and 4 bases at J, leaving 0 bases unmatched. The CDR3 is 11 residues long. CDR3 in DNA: TGTGCCTGGGGGACAGGCTATGGCTACACCTTC. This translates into CAWGTGYGYTF.

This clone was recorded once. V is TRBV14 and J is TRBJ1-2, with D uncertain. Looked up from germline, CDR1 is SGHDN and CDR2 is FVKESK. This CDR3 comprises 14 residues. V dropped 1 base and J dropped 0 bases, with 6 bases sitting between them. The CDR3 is CASSQAGANYGYTF. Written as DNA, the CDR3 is TGTGCCAGCAGCCAAGCCGGGGCTAACTATGGCTACACCTTC.

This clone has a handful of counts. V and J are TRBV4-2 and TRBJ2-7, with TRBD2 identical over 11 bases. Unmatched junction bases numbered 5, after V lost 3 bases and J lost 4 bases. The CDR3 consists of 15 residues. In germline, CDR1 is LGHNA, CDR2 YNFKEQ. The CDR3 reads CASSQAGTSGYEQYF. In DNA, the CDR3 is TGTGCCAGCAGCCAGGCCGGGACTAGCGGTTACGAGCAGTACTTC.

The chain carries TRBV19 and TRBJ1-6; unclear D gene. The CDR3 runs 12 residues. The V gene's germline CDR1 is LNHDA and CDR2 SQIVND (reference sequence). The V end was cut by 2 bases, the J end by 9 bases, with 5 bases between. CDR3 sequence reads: CASSISGSPLHF. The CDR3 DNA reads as TGTGCCAGTAGTATAAGCGGTTCACCCCTCCACTTT.

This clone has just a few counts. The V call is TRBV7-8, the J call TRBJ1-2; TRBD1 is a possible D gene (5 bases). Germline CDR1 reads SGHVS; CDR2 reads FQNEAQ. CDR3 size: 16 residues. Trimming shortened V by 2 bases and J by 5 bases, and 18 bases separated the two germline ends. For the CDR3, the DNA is TGTGCCAGCAGCTTATCGTCTCCGTCGGGACGTTATGGCTACACCTTC. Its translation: CASSLSSPSGRYGYTF.

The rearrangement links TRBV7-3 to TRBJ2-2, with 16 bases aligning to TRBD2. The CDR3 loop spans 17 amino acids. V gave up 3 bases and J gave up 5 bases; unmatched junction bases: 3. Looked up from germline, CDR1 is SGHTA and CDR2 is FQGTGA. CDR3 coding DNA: TGTGCCAGCAGCTTGGGACTAGCGGGAGGGCGAACCGGGGAGCTGTTTTTT. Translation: CASSLGLAGGRTGELFF. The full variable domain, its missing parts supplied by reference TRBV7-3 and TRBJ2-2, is GAGVSQTPSNKVTEKGKYVELRCDPISGHTALYWYRQSLGQGPEFLIYFQGTGAADDSGLPNDRFFAVRPEGSVSTLKIQRTERGDSAVYLCASSLGLAGGRTGELFFGEGSRLTVL.

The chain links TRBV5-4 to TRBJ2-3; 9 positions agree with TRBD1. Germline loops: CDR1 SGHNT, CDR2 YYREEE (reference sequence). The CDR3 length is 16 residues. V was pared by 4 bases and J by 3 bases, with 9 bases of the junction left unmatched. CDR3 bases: TGTGCCAGCAGCGGGCCAAACAGGGGGCGTACAGATACGCAGTATTTT. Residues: CASSGPNRGRTDTQYF.

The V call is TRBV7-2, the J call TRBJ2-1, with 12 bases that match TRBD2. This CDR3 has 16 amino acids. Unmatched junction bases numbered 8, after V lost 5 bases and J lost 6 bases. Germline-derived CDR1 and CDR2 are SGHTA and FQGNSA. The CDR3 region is CASSPRSSGGANEQFF. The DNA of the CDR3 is TGTGCCAGCAGCCCCCGGTCTAGCGGGGGGGCCAATGAGCAGTTCTTC.

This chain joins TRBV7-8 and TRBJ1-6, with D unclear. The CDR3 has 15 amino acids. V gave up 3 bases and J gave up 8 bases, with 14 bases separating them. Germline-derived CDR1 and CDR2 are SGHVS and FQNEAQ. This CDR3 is CASSFRTVGDSPLHF. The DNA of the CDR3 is TGTGCCAGCAGCTTCAGGACGGTGGGAGATTCACCCCTCCACTTT.

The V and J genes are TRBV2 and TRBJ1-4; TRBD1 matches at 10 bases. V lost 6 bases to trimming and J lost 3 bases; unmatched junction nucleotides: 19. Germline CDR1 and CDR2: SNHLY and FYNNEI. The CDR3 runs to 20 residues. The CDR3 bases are TGTGCCAGCAGCCTTCGTGCTGGGACAGGGGTTCTATCGGCTAATGAAAAACTGTTTTTT. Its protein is CASSLRAGTGVLSANEKLFF. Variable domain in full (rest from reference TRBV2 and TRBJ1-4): EPEVTQTPSHQVTQMGQEVILRCVPISNHLYFYWYRQILGQKVEFLVSFYNNEISEKSEIFDDQFSVERPDGSNFTLKIRSTKLEDSAMYFCASSLRAGTGVLSANEKLFFGSGTQLSVL.

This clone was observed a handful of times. CDR3 coding DNA: TGTGCCAGCAGCCAACAGGGAGAAAAACTGTTTTTT. It encodes CASSQQGEKLFF. V gene TRBV16 combines with J gene TRBJ1-4; a possible D gene is TRBD1 (5 bases). V was cut by 2 bases and J by 8 bases, with 6 bases left in between. There are 12 residues in the CDR3. From germline, CDR1 is KGHSY and CDR2 FQNENV.

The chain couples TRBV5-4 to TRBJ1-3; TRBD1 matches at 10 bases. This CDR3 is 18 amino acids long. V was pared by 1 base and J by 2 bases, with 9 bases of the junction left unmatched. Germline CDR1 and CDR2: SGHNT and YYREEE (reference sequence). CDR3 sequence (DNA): TGTGCCAGCAGCTTGAGTGGACGGACAGGGGGAACTGGAAACACCATATATTTT. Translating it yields CASSLSGRTGGTGNTIYF.